This T cell receptor beta chain was sequenced during a study of T cells after yellow fever vaccination. In the study overall: Those fractions that held only low numbers of cells were prepared using the SMART-Seq v4 Ultra Low Input RNA kit.

Study-wide results and limits: Reappearance after the booster was observed for most primary-vaccination clones (more than 95% CD4, around 90% CD8). From the bulk population, abundant clonotypes could contaminate and appear within FACS-sorted repertoires. Across the CD4 and CD8 compartments, a small share of clonotypes was present in both.

A single record per CDR3 protein comes from TCRdb applying MiXCR to the 5' RACE reads. Of over 70,000 distinct CDR3 sequences listed, 7.7% are singletons. This clonotype showed up just a few times. What it binds is unknown. The CDR3 is made up of 17 amino acids. Germline V lookup: CDR1 MDHEN, CDR2 SYDVKM. V lost 7 bases to trimming and J lost 2 bases; unmatched junction nucleotides: 17. V usage is TRBV28 and J usage is TRBJ2-7; 7 bases line up with TRBD1. The source was CD8+ T cells sorted from PBMCs, collected on the day of the yellow fever booster vaccination. The source is a man under 40 who received the YFV17D yellow fever vaccine. The CDR3 DNA is TGTGCCAGCACATCCATCCGGCTCGGGCAGGGGGCCTACGAGCAGTACTTC. Protein product: CASTSIRLGQGAYEQYF.